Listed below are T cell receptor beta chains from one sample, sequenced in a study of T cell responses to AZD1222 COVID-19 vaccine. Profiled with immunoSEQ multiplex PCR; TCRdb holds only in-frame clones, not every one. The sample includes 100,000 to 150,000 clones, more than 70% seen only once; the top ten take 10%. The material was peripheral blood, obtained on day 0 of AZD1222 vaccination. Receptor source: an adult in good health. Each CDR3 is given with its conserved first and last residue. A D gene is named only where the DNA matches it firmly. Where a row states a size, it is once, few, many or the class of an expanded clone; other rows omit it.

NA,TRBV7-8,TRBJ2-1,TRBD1,TGTGCCAGCAGCTTAGTCTCCGGACAGGGAGAGAATGAGCAGTTCTTC,CASSLVSGQGENEQFF
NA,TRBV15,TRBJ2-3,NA,TGTGCCACCAGCAATCCTGGGGGGCCGGATACGCAGTATTTT,CATSNPGGPDTQYF
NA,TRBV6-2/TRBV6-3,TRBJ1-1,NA,TGTGCCAGCAGTTTGGTTCCCCATTTAGAAGCTTTCTTT,CASSLVPHLEAFF
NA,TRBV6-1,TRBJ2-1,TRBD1,TGTGCCAGCAGTGAAGCCGGGACAGCCTCCTACAATGAGCAGTTCTTC,CASSEAGTASYNEQFF
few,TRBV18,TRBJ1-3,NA,TGTGCCAGCTCACCGTCGCTTGGGGACTCTGGAAACACCATATATTTT,CASSPSLGDSGNTIYF
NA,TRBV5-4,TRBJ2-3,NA,TGTGCCAGCAGCTTGGGGCGGGGCCCGCAGTATTTT,CASSLGRGPQYF
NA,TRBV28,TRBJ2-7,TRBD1,TGTGCCAGCAGTTCCCACAGGGGGGCTAACGAGCAGTACTTC,CASSSHRGANEQYF
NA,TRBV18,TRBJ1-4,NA,TGTGCCAGCTCACCACCGGGGATTAATGAAAAACTGTTTTTT,CASSPPGINEKLFF
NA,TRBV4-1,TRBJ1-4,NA,TGCGCCAGCAGCCAAGATCCGGGGGCACCGAATGAAAAACTGTTTTTT,CASSQDPGAPNEKLFF
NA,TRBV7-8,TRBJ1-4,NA,TGTGCCAGCAGTAGGACCCTTAATGAAAAACTGTTTTTT,CASSRTLNEKLFF
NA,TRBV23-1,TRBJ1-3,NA,TGCGCCAGCAGCCCCCCCGACAGATTCTCTGGAAACACCATATATTTT,CASSPPDRFSGNTIYF
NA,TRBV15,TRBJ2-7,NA,TGTGCCACAGCCCCCGGGACCGACCTACGCGAGCAGTACTTC,CATAPGTDLREQYF
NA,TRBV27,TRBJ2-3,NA,TGTGCCAGCAGTTATTCGGCCCTCTATACGCAGTATTTT,CASSYSALYTQYF
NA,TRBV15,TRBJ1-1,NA,TGTGCCACCAGCAGAGACGAAACTAATGAAGCTTTCTTT,CATSRDETNEAFF
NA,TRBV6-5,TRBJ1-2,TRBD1,TGTGCCAGCAGTTACTCAGGGACAGATTTTGGTTATGGCTACACCTTC,CASSYSGTDFGYGYTF
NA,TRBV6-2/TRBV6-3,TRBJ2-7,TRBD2,TGTGCCAGCAGTTCCCAACTAGCGGGAGGCGAGCAGTACTTC,CASSSQLAGGEQYF
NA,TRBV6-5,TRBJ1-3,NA,TGTGCCAGCAGCGGGAATTCTGGAAACACCATATATTTT,CASSGNSGNTIYF